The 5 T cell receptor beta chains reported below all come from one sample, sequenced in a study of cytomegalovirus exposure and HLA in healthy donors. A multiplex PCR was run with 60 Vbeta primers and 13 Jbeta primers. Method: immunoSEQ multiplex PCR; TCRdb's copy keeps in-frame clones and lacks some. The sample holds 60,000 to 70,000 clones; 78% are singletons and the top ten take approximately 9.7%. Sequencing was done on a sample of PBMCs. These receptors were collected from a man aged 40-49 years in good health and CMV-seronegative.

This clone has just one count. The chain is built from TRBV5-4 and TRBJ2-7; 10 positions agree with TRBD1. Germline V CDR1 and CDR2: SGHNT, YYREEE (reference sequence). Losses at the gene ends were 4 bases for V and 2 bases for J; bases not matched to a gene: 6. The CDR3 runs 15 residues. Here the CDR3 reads CASSLSGTGAYEQYF. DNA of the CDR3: TGTGCCAGCAGCCTATCCGGGACAGGGGCCTACGAGCAGTACTTC. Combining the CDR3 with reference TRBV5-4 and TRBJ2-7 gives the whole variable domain ETGVTQSPTHLIKTRGQQVTLRCSSQSGHNTVSWYQQALGQGPQFIFQYYREEENGRGNFPPRFSGLQFPNYSSELNVNALELDDSALYLCASSLSGTGAYEQYFGPGTRLTVT.

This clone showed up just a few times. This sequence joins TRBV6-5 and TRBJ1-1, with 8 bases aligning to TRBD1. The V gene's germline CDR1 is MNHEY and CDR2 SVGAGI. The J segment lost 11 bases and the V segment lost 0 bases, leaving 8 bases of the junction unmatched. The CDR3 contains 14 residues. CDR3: CASSYSGYQGAAFF. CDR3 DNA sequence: TGTGCCAGCAGTTACTCGGGGTATCAGGGGGCGGCTTTCTTT.

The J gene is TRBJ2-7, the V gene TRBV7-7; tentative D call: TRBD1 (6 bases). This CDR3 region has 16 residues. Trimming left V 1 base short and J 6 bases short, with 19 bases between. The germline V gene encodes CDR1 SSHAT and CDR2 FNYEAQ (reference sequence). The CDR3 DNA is TGTGCCAGCAGCTTAGTACTGGGGGCGACTGCATCCGAGCAGTACTTC. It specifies CASSLVLGATASEQYF.

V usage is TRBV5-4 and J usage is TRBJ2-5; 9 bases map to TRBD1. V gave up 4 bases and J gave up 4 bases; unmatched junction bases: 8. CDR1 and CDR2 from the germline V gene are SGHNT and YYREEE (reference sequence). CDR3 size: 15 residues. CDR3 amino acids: CASSGKQGAGETQYF. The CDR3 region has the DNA TGTGCCAGCAGCGGTAAACAGGGGGCTGGAGAGACCCAGTACTTC.

CDR3 protein: CASRRTGGLYGYTF. The DNA for the CDR3 is TGTGCCAGTAGACGGACAGGGGGATTATATGGCTACACCTTC. This chain connects TRBV19 to TRBJ1-2, with 10 bases fitting TRBD1. From germline, CDR1 is LNHDA and CDR2 SQIVND (reference sequence). V shed 6 bases and J 5 bases; nucleotides not matched to a gene: 6. This CDR3 spans 14 amino acids.